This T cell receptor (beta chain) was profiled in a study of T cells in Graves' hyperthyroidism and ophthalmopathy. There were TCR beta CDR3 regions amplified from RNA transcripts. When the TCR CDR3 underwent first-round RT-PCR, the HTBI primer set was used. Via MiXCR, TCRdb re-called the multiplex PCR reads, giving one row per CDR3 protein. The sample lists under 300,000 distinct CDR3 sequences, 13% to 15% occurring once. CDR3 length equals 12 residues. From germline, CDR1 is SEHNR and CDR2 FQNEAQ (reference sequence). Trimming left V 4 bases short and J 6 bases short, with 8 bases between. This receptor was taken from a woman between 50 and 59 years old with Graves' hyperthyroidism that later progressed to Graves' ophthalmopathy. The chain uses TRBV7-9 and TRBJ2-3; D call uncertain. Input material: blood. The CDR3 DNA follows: TGTGCCAGCAGCTCCTACGTGGATACGCAGTATTTT. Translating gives CASSSYVDTQYF.